The 11 T cell receptor beta chains below were found in one sample sequenced in a study of technical replicates of blood from a few donors. Profiling relied on immunoSEQ multiplex PCR, and the TCRdb table lists in-frame clones only, not all of them. The table shows about 15,000 clones, with approximately 88% occurring only once. Specimen: PBMCs. The receptors were sampled from a human donor in good health.

This chain links TRBV28 with TRBJ2-5; maybe TRBD2 (7 bases). Trimming stripped 7 bases from V and 5 bases from J, with 20 bases between. Germline V gene sequence: CDR1 MDHEN, CDR2 SYDVKM. The CDR3 totals 15 residues. CDR3 in DNA: TGTGCCAGCACCTTTGGGGGGGCCGACTGGGAGACCCAGTACTTC. This gives the protein CASTFGGADWETQYF.

The chain recombines TRBV21-1 with TRBJ1-1; TRBD1, the table's D call, was not compared with the DNA. TRBV21-1 is termed a pseudogene. This CDR3 spans 15 amino acids. The CDR3 is CASSRDRSENTEAFF. The CDR3 DNA follows: TGTGCCAGCAGCAGAGACAGGTCCGAGAACACTGAAGCTTTCTTT.

This chain links TRBV27 with TRBJ1-4; 8 bases are shared with TRBD1. The CDR3 extends over 17 amino acids. V shed 3 bases and J 7 bases; nucleotides not matched to a gene: 13. Germline loops: CDR1 MNHEY, CDR2 SMNVEV (reference sequence). The CDR3 sequence is CASSLGQGAERSEKLFF. The CDR3 nucleotides are TGTGCCAGCAGTTTGGGTCAGGGGGCGGAAAGATCTGAAAAACTGTTTTTT.

V usage is TRBV12-5 and J usage is TRBJ2-5; no clear D gene. The germline V gene encodes CDR1 LGHNT and CDR2 FRNRAP. The V gene lost 6 bases and the J gene lost 5 bases, with 16 bases spanning the gap. This CDR3 spans 14 amino acids. DNA for the CDR3: TGTGCTAGTGGCCCCCCGGAGATGTTGGAGACCCAGTACTTC. Protein: CASGPPEMLETQYF.

This chain uses TRBV28 with TRBJ2-4; possibly TRBD2 for D (5 bases). The CDR3 runs to 15 residues. Trimming shortened V by 3 bases and J by 2 bases, and 11 bases separated the two germline ends. Germline-derived CDR1 and CDR2 are MDHEN and SYDVKM. CDR3 region: CASSLWEMTKNIQYF. The CDR3 nucleotides read TGTGCCAGCAGTTTGTGGGAGATGACCAAAAACATTCAGTACTTC. The entire variable domain, with the rest obtained from reference TRBV28 and TRBJ2-4, is as follows: DVKVTQSSRYLVKRTGEKVFLECVQDMDHENMFWYRQDPGLGLRLIYFSYDVKMKEKGDIPEGYSVSREKKERFSLILESASTNQTSMYLCASSLWEMTKNIQYFGAGTRLSVL.

The chain combines TRBV2 with TRBJ2-1, with 14 bases fitting TRBD2. The CDR3 loop spans 17 amino acids. Trimming removed 7 bases from V and 5 bases from J; junction bases left unmatched: 10. The germline gives CDR1 SNHLY, CDR2 FYNNEI. CDR3 sequence: CASIGTSGSRLDNEQFF. CDR3 nucleotide sequence: TGTGCCAGCATTGGGACTAGCGGGAGCCGTTTAGACAATGAGCAGTTCTTC.

J is TRBJ1-1 and V is TRBV19; the match to TRBD1 covers 8 bases. Losses at the gene ends were 4 bases for V and 11 bases for J; bases not matched to a gene: 6. This CDR3 is 12 amino acids long. Germline CDR1 LNHDA, CDR2 SQIVND (reference sequence). This chain's CDR3 is CASSRTGYQAFF. As DNA, the CDR3 is TGTGCCAGTAGTAGGACAGGGTACCAGGCTTTCTTT.

The rearrangement joins TRBV2 to TRBJ2-2; TRBD2 matches at 9 bases. J gave up 7 bases and V 8 bases, and 8 bases lay outside the gene matches. In germline, CDR1 is SNHLY, CDR2 FYNNEI. The CDR3 consists of 14 residues. The CDR3: CASGREAGGGELFF. CDR3 coding DNA: TGTGCCAGCGGGCGTGAAGCGGGAGGCGGGGAGCTGTTTTTT. Filled out from reference TRBV2 and TRBJ2-2, the complete variable domain reads EPEVTQTPSHQVTQMGQEVILRCVPISNHLYFYWYRQILGQKVEFLVSFYNNEISEKSEIFDDQFSVERPDGSNFTLKIRSTKLEDSAMYFCASGREAGGGELFFGEGSRLTVL.

The J gene is TRBJ2-7, the V gene TRBV27; 8 positions agree with TRBD1. The CDR3 is 15 residues long. CDR1 MNHEY and CDR2 SMNVEV come from the germline V gene (reference sequence). J gave up 0 bases and V 7 bases, and 8 bases lay outside the gene matches. CDR3 DNA sequence: TGTGCCAGCAATAAACAGGGGGGAAGCTCCTACGAGCAGTACTTC. It is translated as CASNKQGGSSYEQYF.

The chain joins TRBV7-9 to TRBJ2-3; D unclear. This CDR3 is built from 13 residues. Trimming removed 5 bases from V and 1 base from J, with 7 bases in between. Germline CDR1 SEHNR, CDR2 FQNEAQ (reference sequence). CDR3 region: CASSLQGTDTQYF. The CDR3 coding sequence is TGTGCCAGCAGCCTCCAGGGCACAGATACGCAGTATTTT. The whole variable domain, filled in from reference TRBV7-9 and TRBJ2-3, reads DTGVSQNPRHKITKRGQNVTFRCDPISEHNRLYWYRQTLGQGPEFLTYFQNEAQLEKSRLLSDRFSAERPKGSFSTLEIQRTEQGDSAMYLCASSLQGTDTQYFGPGTRLTVL.

The chain recombines TRBV5-1 with TRBJ2-3, with TRBD2 identical over 12 bases. The CDR3 is made up of 16 amino acids. Germline assignment: CDR1 SGHRS and CDR2 YFSETQ. Germline trimming cut 0 bases from V and 4 bases from J; bases unmatched to any gene: 3. The CDR3 DNA follows: TGCGCCAGCAGCTTGGCACTAGCGGGAGGTTCAGATACGCAGTATTTT. Protein: CASSLALAGGSDTQYF.